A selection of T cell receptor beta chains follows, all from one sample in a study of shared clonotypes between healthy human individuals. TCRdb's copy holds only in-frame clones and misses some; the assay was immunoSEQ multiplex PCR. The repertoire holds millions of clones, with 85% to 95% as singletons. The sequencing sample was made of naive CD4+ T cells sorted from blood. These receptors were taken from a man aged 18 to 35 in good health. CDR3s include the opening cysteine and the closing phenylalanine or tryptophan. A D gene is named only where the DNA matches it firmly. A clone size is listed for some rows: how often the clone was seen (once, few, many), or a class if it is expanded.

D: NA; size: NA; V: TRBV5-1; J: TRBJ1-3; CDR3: CASSLEKFSGNTIYF; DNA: TGCGCCAGCAGCTTGGAAAAGTTCTCTGGAAACACCATATATTTT
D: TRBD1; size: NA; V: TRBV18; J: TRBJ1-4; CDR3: CASSRTGNEKLFF; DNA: TGTGCCAGCTCGAGGACAGGGAATGAAAAACTGTTTTTT
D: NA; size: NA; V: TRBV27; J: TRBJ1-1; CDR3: CASSWREQGTEAFF; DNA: TGTGCCAGCAGTTGGAGGGAACAGGGCACTGAAGCTTTCTTT
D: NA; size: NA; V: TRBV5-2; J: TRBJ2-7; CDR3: CASSISGSYEQYF; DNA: TGTGCCAGCAGCATTTCCGGCTCCTACGAGCAGTACTTC
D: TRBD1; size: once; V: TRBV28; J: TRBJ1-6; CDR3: CASTRTGLSSPLHF; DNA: TGTGCCAGCACCCGGACAGGGCTCTCATCACCCCTCCACTTT
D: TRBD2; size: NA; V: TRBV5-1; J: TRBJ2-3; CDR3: CASSSSGGSTDTQYF; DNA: TGCGCCAGCAGTTCTAGCGGGGGCAGCACAGATACGCAGTATTTT
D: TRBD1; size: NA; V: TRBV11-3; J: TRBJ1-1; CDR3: CASSSGTGVNTEAFF; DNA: TGTGCCAGCAGCTCGGGTACAGGGGTCAACACTGAAGCTTTCTTT
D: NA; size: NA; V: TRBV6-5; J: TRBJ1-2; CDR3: CASRTGTGVYGYTF; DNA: TGTGCCAGCAGAACTGGGACGGGGGTCTATGGCTACACCTTC
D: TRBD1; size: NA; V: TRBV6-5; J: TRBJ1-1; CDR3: CASSSRTGRTEAFF; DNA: TGTGCCAGCAGTTCGCGGACAGGGCGGACTGAAGCTTTCTTT
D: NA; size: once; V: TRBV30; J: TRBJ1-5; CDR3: CAWSPMGVSNQPQHF; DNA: TGTGCCTGGAGTCCTATGGGGGTAAGCAATCAGCCCCAGCATTTT
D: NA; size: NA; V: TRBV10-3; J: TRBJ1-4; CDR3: CAISEVGPTTNEKLFF; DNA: TGTGCCATCAGTGAAGTTGGGCCAACAACTAATGAAAAACTGTTTTTT
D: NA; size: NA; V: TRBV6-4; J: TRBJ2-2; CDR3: CASSPQVGGELFF; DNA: TGTGCCAGCAGTCCTCAGGTTGGCGGGGAGCTGTTTTTT
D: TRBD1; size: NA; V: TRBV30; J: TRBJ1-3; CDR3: CAWSLKGAGRNTIYF; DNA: TGTGCCTGGAGTTTAAAGGGGGCTGGTAGAAACACCATATATTTT
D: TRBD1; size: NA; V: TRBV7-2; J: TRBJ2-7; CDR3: CASSLTGSHEQYF; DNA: TGTGCCAGCAGCCTGACAGGGTCCCACGAGCAGTACTTC
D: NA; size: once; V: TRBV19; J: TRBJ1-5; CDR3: CASSLDSNQPQHF; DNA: TGTGCCAGTAGTTTGGATAGCAATCAGCCCCAGCATTTT
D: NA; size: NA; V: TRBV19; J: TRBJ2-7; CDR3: CATAGSSYEQYF; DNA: TGTGCCACCGCAGGGAGCTCCTACGAGCAGTACTTC
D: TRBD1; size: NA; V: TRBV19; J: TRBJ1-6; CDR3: CASSIDRTGGSPLHF; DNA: TGTGCCAGTAGTATAGACCGGACAGGAGGTTCACCCCTCCACTTT
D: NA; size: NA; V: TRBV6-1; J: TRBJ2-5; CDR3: CASSEYVERAQYF; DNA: TGTGCCAGCAGTGAATATGTTGAAAGGGCCCAGTACTTC
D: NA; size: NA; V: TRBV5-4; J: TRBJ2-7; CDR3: CASSPTGDPTYEQYF; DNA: TGTGCCAGCAGCCCGACCGGGGACCCCACTTACGAGCAGTACTTC
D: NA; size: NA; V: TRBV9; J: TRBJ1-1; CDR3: CASSVRLEDEAFF; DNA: TGTGCCAGCAGCGTACGCTTAGAGGATGAAGCTTTCTTT
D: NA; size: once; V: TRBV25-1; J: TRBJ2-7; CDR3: CASSRGLSYEQYF; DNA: TGTGCCAGCTCACGGGGATTGTCCTACGAGCAGTACTTC
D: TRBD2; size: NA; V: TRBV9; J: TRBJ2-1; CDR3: CASSASGRGYNEQFF; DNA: TGTGCCAGCAGCGCTAGCGGGAGGGGCTACAATGAGCAGTTCTTC
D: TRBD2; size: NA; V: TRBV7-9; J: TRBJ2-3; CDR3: CAITSGGGPTDTQYF; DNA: TGTGCCATCACGTCGGGGGGAGGGCCGACAGATACGCAGTATTTT
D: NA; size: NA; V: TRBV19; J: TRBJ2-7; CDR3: CASSAGSYEQYF; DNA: TGTGCCAGTAGCGCGGGGTCCTACGAGCAGTACTTC
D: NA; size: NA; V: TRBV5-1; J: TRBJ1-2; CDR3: CASSPGFLYGYTF; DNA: TGCGCCAGCAGCCCCGGATTCCTCTATGGCTACACCTTC
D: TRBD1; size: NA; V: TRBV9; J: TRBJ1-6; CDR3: CASSDPSSGTAYSPLHF; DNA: TGTGCCAGCAGCGACCCCTCTTCCGGGACAGCCTATTCACCCCTCCACTTT
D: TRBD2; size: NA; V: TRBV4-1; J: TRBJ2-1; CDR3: CASSAIGRAGNEQFF; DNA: TGCGCCAGCAGCGCGATAGGGAGGGCCGGAAATGAGCAGTTCTTC
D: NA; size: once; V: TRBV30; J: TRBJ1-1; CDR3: CAWSVYFGEAGARAFF; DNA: TGTGCCTGGAGTGTATACTTTGGGGAAGCGGGGGCGCGAGCTTTCTTT
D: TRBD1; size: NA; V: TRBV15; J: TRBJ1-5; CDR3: CATSRQGGLGGSQPQHF; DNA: TGTGCCACCAGCAGACAAGGTGGGTTAGGGGGCAGTCAGCCCCAGCATTTT
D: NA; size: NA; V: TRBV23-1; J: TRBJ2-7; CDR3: CASAPDWDASYEQYF; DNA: TGCGCCAGCGCCCCTGACTGGGATGCGTCCTACGAGCAGTACTTC
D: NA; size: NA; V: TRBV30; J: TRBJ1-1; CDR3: CAWSDRQATEAFF; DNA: TGTGCCTGGAGTGACCGTCAGGCGACTGAAGCTTTCTTT
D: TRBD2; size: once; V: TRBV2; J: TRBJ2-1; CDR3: CASRIAGGPNEQFF; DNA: TGTGCCAGCAGGATAGCGGGAGGGCCCAATGAGCAGTTCTTC
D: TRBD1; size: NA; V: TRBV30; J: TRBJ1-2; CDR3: CAWSPGQGWSYTF; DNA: TGTGCCTGGAGTCCCGGACAGGGCTGGAGCTACACCTTC
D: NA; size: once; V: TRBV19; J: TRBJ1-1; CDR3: CASSPQGGNTEAFF; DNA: TGTGCCAGTAGTCCACAGGGAGGGAACACTGAAGCTTTCTTT
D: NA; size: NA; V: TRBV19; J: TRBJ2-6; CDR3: CASSLRGPSGANVLTF; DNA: TGTGCCAGTAGTTTGCGGGGGCCCTCTGGGGCCAACGTCCTGACTTTC
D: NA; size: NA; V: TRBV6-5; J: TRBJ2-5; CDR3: CASSYSILIETQYF; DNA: TGTGCCAGCAGTTACTCTATCCTAATAGAGACCCAGTACTTC
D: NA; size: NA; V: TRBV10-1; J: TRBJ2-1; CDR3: CASSPGVYNGQFF; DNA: TGCGCCAGCAGTCCGGGGGTATACAATGGGCAGTTCTTC
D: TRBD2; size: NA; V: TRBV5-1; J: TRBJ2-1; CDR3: CASSNFKGLAGEEQFF; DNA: TGCGCCAGCAGCAACTTTAAGGGACTAGCGGGCGAAGAGCAGTTCTTC
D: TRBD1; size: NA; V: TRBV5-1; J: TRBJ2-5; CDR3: CASSLGQGAQETQYF; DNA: TGCGCCAGCAGCTTAGGTCAGGGGGCCCAAGAGACCCAGTACTTC
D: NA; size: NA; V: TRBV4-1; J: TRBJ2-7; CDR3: CASSQQAQVYEQYF; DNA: TGCGCCAGCAGCCAGCAGGCACAAGTCTACGAGCAGTACTTC
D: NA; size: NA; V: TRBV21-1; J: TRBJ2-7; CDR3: CASSKPTGSPGEQYF; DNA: TGTGCCAGCAGCAAGCCGACAGGGTCCCCGGGCGAGCAGTACTTC
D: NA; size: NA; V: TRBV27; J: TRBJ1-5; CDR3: CASPNDRPCNQPQHF; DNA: TGTGCCAGCCCTAACGACAGGCCGTGCAATCAGCCCCAGCATTTT
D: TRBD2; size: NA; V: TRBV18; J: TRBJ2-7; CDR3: CASSPGASGRSGKYF; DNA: TGTGCCAGCTCACCGGGCGCTAGCGGCCGTTCTGGGAAGTACTTC
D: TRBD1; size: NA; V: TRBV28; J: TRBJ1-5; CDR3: CASSLRTGVSNQPQHF; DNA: TGTGCCAGCAGTTTAAGGACAGGCGTTAGCAATCAGCCCCAGCATTTT
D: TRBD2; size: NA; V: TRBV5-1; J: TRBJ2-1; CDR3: CASSWTSGKYNEQFF; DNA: TGCGCCAGCAGCTGGACTAGCGGGAAATACAATGAGCAGTTCTTC
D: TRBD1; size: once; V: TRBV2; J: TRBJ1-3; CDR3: CASSVDRASGNTIYF; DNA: TGTGCCAGCAGTGTGGACAGGGCATCTGGAAACACCATATATTTT
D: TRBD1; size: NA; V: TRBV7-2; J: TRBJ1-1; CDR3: CASSPGGLNTEAFF; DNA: TGTGCCAGCAGTCCAGGGGGGCTGAACACTGAAGCTTTCTTT
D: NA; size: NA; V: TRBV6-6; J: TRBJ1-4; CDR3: CASSPPAPNEKLFF; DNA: TGTGCCAGCAGTCCCCCGGCACCTAATGAAAAACTGTTTTTT
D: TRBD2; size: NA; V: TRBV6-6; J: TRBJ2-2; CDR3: CASSSRTSTGELFF; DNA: TGTGCCAGCAGTTCGAGGACTAGCACCGGGGAGCTGTTTTTT
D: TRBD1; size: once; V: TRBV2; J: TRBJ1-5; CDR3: CASRDRDSNQPQHF; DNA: TGTGCCAGCAGAGACAGGGATAGCAATCAGCCCCAGCATTTT
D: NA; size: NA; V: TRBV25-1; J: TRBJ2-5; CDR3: CASSDQTQYF; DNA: TGTGCCAGCAGTGATCAGACCCAGTACTTC
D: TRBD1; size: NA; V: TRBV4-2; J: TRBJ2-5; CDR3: CASSHAGDREETQYF; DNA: TGTGCCAGCAGCCATGCTGGGGACAGGGAAGAGACCCAGTACTTC
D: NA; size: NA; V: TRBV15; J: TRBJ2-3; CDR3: CATSFYGSSDTQYF; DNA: TGTGCCACCAGCTTCTACGGGAGTTCAGATACGCAGTATTTT
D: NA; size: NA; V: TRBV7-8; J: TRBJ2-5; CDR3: CASSLLASPTWAQYF; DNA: TGTGCCAGCAGCTTACTCGCCAGTCCGACTTGGGCCCAGTACTTC
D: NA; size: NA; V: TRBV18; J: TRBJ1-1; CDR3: CASSPGLNTEAFF; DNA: TGTGCCAGCTCGCCCGGACTTAACACTGAAGCTTTCTTT
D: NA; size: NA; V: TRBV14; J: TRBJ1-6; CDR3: CASSHPTAGNSPLHF; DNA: TGTGCCAGCAGCCACCCAACCGCGGGCAATTCACCCCTCCACTTT
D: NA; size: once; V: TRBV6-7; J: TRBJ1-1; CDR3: CASSSNGEGSRNTEAFF; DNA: TGTGCCAGCAGTAGCAATGGAGAGGGAAGCCGGAACACTGAAGCTTTCTTT
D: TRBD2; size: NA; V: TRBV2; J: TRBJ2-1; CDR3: CASSGTSGNNEQFF; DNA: TGTGCCAGCAGCGGGACTAGCGGGAACAATGAGCAGTTCTTC
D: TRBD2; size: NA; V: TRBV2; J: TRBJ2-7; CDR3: CASRGGSGNLYEQYF; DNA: TGTGCCAGCAGGGGAGGGAGTGGGAATCTTTACGAGCAGTACTTC
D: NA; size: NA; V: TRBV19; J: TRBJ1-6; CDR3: CASSIESRMAPLHF; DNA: TGTGCCAGTAGTATAGAAAGTCGTATGGCACCCCTCCACTTT